A selection of T cell receptor beta chains follows, all from one sample in a study of OX40 agonist ivuxolimab in advanced cancers. The data were produced by immunoSEQ multiplex PCR, yet TCRdb's version contains in-frame clones alone and is incomplete. This table holds under 150,000 clones, over 75% found once. Sequencing was performed on CD4+ or CD8+ T cells sorted from blood, taken in a trial of the OX40 agonist ivuxolimab. The receptors shown here come from an adult with an advanced solid tumor such as melanoma, head and neck, liver or kidney cancer. Both conserved end residues are part of each CDR3.

V gene: TRBV19; J gene: TRBJ1-5; CDR3 protein: CASSPPRAPHF
V gene: TRBV5-1; J gene: TRBJ2-1; CDR3 protein: CASSSGGTTGGDEQFF
V gene: TRBV2; J gene: TRBJ1-5; CDR3 protein: CASSPGERQPQHF
V gene: TRBV7-9; J gene: TRBJ1-1; CDR3 protein: CASSFGSLEEAFF
V gene: TRBV19; J gene: TRBJ1-1; CDR3 protein: CASNPGQLNTEAFF
V gene: TRBV2; J gene: TRBJ1-3; CDR3 protein: CASSGRDRPSGNTIYF
V gene: TRBV6-5; J gene: TRBJ1-5; CDR3 protein: CASRLTGNQPQHF
V gene: TRBV4-2; J gene: TRBJ1-4; CDR3 protein: CASSQDGQGVEKLFF
V gene: TRBV9; J gene: TRBJ1-6; CDR3 protein: CASSVGSSPYNSPLHF
V gene: TRBV4-1; J gene: TRBJ2-7; CDR3 protein: CASSHAGSSYEQYF
V gene: TRBV5-1; J gene: TRBJ2-5; CDR3 protein: CASSSAFGQQETQYF
V gene: TRBV30; J gene: TRBJ2-1; CDR3 protein: CAWSVMASGQQFF
V gene: TRBV19; J gene: TRBJ2-7; CDR3 protein: CASSEGTVAYEQYF
V gene: TRBV30; J gene: TRBJ2-1; CDR3 protein: CAWGDYNEQFF
V gene: TRBV6-5; J gene: TRBJ2-7; CDR3 protein: CASRTPPGHEQYF
V gene: TRBV7-2; J gene: TRBJ2-3; CDR3 protein: CASILARLADTDTQYF
V gene: TRBV28; J gene: TRBJ1-1; CDR3 protein: CASSLRGANTEAFF
V gene: TRBV7-9; J gene: TRBJ2-5; CDR3 protein: CASSRVGGETQYF
V gene: TRBV29-1; J gene: TRBJ2-1; CDR3 protein: CSVERSYNEQFF
V gene: TRBV11-2; J gene: TRBJ1-6; CDR3 protein: CASSLQGSYNSPLHF
V gene: TRBV2; J gene: TRBJ2-7; CDR3 protein: CASSEDSTSYEQYF
V gene: TRBV15; J gene: TRBJ2-5; CDR3 protein: CATSRDRAQGETQYF
V gene: TRBV7-2; J gene: TRBJ1-6; CDR3 protein: CASNNRDRDNSPLHF
V gene: TRBV9; J gene: TRBJ2-6; CDR3 protein: CASSVLEAPISGYISGANVLTF
V gene: TRBV5-5; J gene: TRBJ2-7; CDR3 protein: CASSLATTGYEQYF
V gene: TRBV2; J gene: TRBJ2-1; CDR3 protein: CASSELAGAYNEQFF
V gene: TRBV11-2; J gene: TRBJ2-1; CDR3 protein: CASSPGTGDNEQFF
V gene: TRBV6-5; J gene: TRBJ1-5; CDR3 protein: CASSFGQGNQPQHF
V gene: TRBV19; J gene: TRBJ2-1; CDR3 protein: CASSPPTQGPYEQFF
V gene: TRBV6-4; J gene: TRBJ1-6; CDR3 protein: CASSRTGVYNSPLHF
V gene: TRBV5-1; J gene: TRBJ2-3; CDR3 protein: CASSALRGGTSTDTQYF
V gene: TRBV10-1; J gene: TRBJ2-1; CDR3 protein: CASSEQGTEQFF
V gene: TRBV10-3; J gene: TRBJ2-5; CDR3 protein: CAISELELAGDIQETQYF
V gene: TRBV19; J gene: TRBJ1-1; CDR3 protein: CASTNRGGGNTEAFF
V gene: TRBV2; J gene: TRBJ2-7; CDR3 protein: CASSYSYEQYF
V gene: TRBV7-9; J gene: TRBJ1-1; CDR3 protein: CASSLMRGNTEAFF
V gene: TRBV5-1; J gene: TRBJ1-5; CDR3 protein: CASSLGDANQPQHF
V gene: TRBV21-1; J gene: TRBJ1-5; CDR3 protein: CASSNGLGNQPQHF
V gene: TRBV28; J gene: TRBJ1-2; CDR3 protein: CASSSLQYYTF
V gene: TRBV19; J gene: TRBJ1-1; CDR3 protein: CASTQTARGRNTEAFF
V gene: TRBV11-2; J gene: TRBJ1-6; CDR3 protein: CASSFWDKPLHF
V gene: TRBV11-2; J gene: TRBJ2-7; CDR3 protein: CASSLEVPGTLLYYEQYF
V gene: TRBV6-5; J gene: TRBJ1-2; CDR3 protein: CASSRGQGRSYTF
V gene: TRBV10-1; J gene: TRBJ1-1; CDR3 protein: CASSAQVNTEAFF
V gene: TRBV7-2; J gene: TRBJ1-1; CDR3 protein: CASSSQPVYTEAFF
V gene: TRBV7-3; J gene: TRBJ2-5; CDR3 protein: CASSNVGDGGETQYF
V gene: TRBV19; J gene: TRBJ1-6; CDR3 protein: CASRGQGGNSPLHF
V gene: TRBV10-1; J gene: TRBJ2-7; CDR3 protein: CASSESLGSYEQYF
V gene: TRBV11-2; J gene: TRBJ2-3; CDR3 protein: CASSFLAGGADTQYF
V gene: TRBV10-3; J gene: TRBJ1-2; CDR3 protein: CAISEHELTGRNGYTF
V gene: TRBV5-1; J gene: TRBJ2-7; CDR3 protein: CASSQGDFSYEQYF
V gene: TRBV4-1; J gene: TRBJ2-1; CDR3 protein: CASSQATGGAGYNEQFF
V gene: TRBV28; J gene: TRBJ2-5; CDR3 protein: CASSQGGAETQYF
V gene: TRBV2; J gene: TRBJ2-7; CDR3 protein: CASTMESYEQYF
V gene: TRBV9; J gene: TRBJ2-1; CDR3 protein: CASSAGQGANEQFF